The 8 T cell receptor beta chains in this list originate from one sample, sequenced in a study of blood T cells in healthy people across ages. Sample-barcoded 5' priming and a J-beta primer mix drove a second PCR of roughly 6 to 12 cycles. One entry per CDR3 protein results from TCRdb running MiXCR on the 5' RACE reads. Of approximately 850,000 distinct CDR3 sequences detected, roughly 44% appear once; the ten largest clones hold roughly a fifth. Sequencing used blood. Receptors were obtained from a man aged 55-75 years in good health.

The chain combines TRBV5-6 with TRBJ2-2; D is tentatively TRBD1 or TRBD2 (5 bases each). This CDR3 spans 16 amino acids. Germline values: CDR1 SGHDT, CDR2 YYEEEE. The V end was cut by 2 bases, the J end by 6 bases, with 17 bases between. The CDR3 DNA follows: TGTGCCAGCAGCTTTAAAGCCCGGGACCCGGCCGGGGAGCTGTTTTTT. Protein sequence: CASSFKARDPAGELFF.

This chain uses TRBV6-2 or TRBV6-3 with TRBJ2-7, with D maybe TRBD2 (5 bases). Germline CDR1 MNHEY, CDR2 SVGEGT. CDR3 size: 13 residues. V lost 7 bases and J lost 5, with 15 bases in between. The CDR3 is CASTLTITNEQYF. DNA for the CDR3: TGTGCCAGCACCTTGACTATAACCAACGAGCAGTACTTC.

In this sample, this clonotype turned up a few times. This rearrangement joins TRBV20-1 to TRBJ1-2; D gene ambiguous. Germline values: CDR1 DFQATT, CDR2 SNEGSKA (reference sequence). Trimming removed 2 bases from V and 4 bases from J, with 14 bases in between. This CDR3 contains 14 residues. CDR3 bases: TGCAGTGCTAGACCCCAAACATCGGTCTATGGCTACACCTTC. This sequence encodes CSARPQTSVYGYTF.

This clonotype occurred many times. The chain combines TRBV2 with TRBJ2-7; 7 bases are a match to TRBD1. Germline-derived CDR1 and CDR2 are SNHLY and FYNNEI. This CDR3 has 14 amino acids. After removal of 8 bases from V and 2 bases from J, the junction contained 9 bases not matched to a gene. The CDR3 protein is CASQKDRMTYEQYF. The CDR3 DNA follows: TGTGCCAGCCAGAAGGACAGGATGACCTACGAGCAGTACTTC.

This clonotype showed up just once. The rearrangement links TRBV7-6 to TRBJ1-4; D is undetermined. V was clipped by 5 bases and J by 8 bases, with 12 bases between them. CDR1 SGHVS and CDR2 FNYEAQ come from the germline V gene. CDR3 length: 13 amino acids. As DNA, the CDR3 is TGTGCCAGCAGCACCGCTGGGGAGGAAAAACTGTTTTTT. Amino acids: CASSTAGEEKLFF. The entire variable domain, with the rest obtained from reference TRBV7-6 and TRBJ1-4, is as follows: GAGVSQSPRYKVTKRGQDVALRCDPISGHVSLYWYRQALGQGPEFLTYFNYEAQQDKSGLPNDRFSAERPEGSISTLTIQRTEQRDSAMYRCASSTAGEEKLFFGSGTQLSVL.

In its sample, this clonotype was seen a few times. This chain uses TRBV27 with TRBJ2-7, with unresolved D. This CDR3 comprises 13 residues. Deletions cut 1 base from V and 4 bases from J, with 8 bases between. Germline CDR1 MNHEY, CDR2 SMNVEV (reference sequence). The CDR3 loop is CASSLYLGYEQYF. In DNA form, the CDR3 reads TGTGCCAGCAGTTTATATCTTGGGTACGAGCAGTACTTC.

This clonotype showed up just a few times. V is TRBV5-1 and J is TRBJ1-6; tentatively, D is TRBD1 (5 bases). This CDR3 region has 13 residues. V lost 4 bases and J 13 bases, leaving 15 bases between the germline ends. Germline loops: CDR1 SGHRS, CDR2 YFSETQ. CDR3 nucleotide sequence: TGCGCCAGCAGCCCGCGCGGGAGGGGTCCCCTCCACTTT. Translating it yields CASSPRGRGPLHF.

This clonotype was observed many times. The chain combines TRBV7-9 with TRBJ2-5; 8 positions agree with TRBD2. The junction had 4 bases not matched to a gene; V was cut back by 5 bases and J by 5 bases. This CDR3 has 13 amino acids. Germline-derived CDR1 and CDR2 are SEHNR and FQNEAQ (reference sequence). CDR3 amino acids: CASSHGGGETQYF. CDR3 sequence (DNA): TGTGCCAGCAGCCACGGGGGGGGCGAGACCCAGTACTTC.